What follows are 27 T cell receptor beta chains derived from one specimen sequenced in a study of blood T cells in healthy people across ages. With a J-beta primer mix and a sample-barcoded 5' primer, a second PCR ran roughly 6 to 11 cycles. TCRdb passed the 5' RACE reads through MiXCR, listing each CDR3 protein once. The sample contains 1.8 million or so distinct CDR3 sequences, approximately 39% of which appear only once. What was sequenced was blood. The receptor source for this set is a human donor in good health.

The chain links TRBV11-2 to TRBJ2-1, with 14 bases matching TRBD2. There are 15 residues in the CDR3. V gave up 6 bases and J gave up 10 bases; unmatched junction bases: 8. Germline lookup yields CDR1 SGHAT and CDR2 FQNNGV. In DNA form, the CDR3 reads TGTGCCAGCAGACCGACTAGCGGGGGGGCCAGGGAGCAGTTCTTC. As protein: CASRPTSGGAREQFF.

This clonotype turned up a few times. The rearrangement joins TRBV2 to TRBJ1-1; D unclear. The ends were cut back, 4 bases at V and 6 bases at J, with 9 bases in the middle. The germline CDR1 and CDR2 sequences are SNHLY and FYNNEI. This CDR3 spans 12 amino acids. CDR3 nucleotides: TGTGCCAGCAGTGGCCAGCTACCTGAAGCTTTCTTT. It is translated as CASSGQLPEAFF.

This clonotype was seen only a few times. V is TRBV6-4 and J is TRBJ2-1, with a possible D match to TRBD2 (7 bases). V was clipped by 0 bases and J by 8 bases, with 20 bases between them. CDR1 is MRHNA, CDR2 SNTAGT, per germline. The CDR3 is 17 residues long. CDR3 sequence: CASSDSMGGGLVDEQFF. CDR3 bases: TGTGCCAGCAGTGACTCGATGGGGGGGGGGCTCGTTGATGAGCAGTTCTTC.

V and J are TRBV13 and TRBJ1-4; 8 bases line up with TRBD1. Germline V lookup: CDR1 PRHDT, CDR2 FYEKMQ (reference sequence). CDR3 size: 14 residues. The V gene end was trimmed by 8 bases and the J gene end by 7 bases; junction bases not matched to a gene: 9. CDR3 coding DNA: TGTGCCAGCCAATCGGACAGGGCTGGTGAAAAACTGTTTTTT. Amino acids: CASQSDRAGEKLFF.

The V gene is TRBV19, the J gene TRBJ2-3, with TRBD2 matching over 9 bases. CDR1 and CDR2 from the germline V gene are LNHDA and SQIVND (reference sequence). This CDR3 spans 15 amino acids. Trimming took 1 base from V and 6 from J; bases not matched to a gene: 5. The CDR3 loop reads CASSIGGGGLDTQYF. In DNA form, the CDR3 reads TGTGCCAGTAGTATAGGCGGGGGGGGCTTGGATACGCAGTATTTT.

This clonotype was seen more than once but under ten times. The chain carries TRBV3-1 and TRBJ2-1; D is unresolved. CDR3 size: 17 residues. Germline V gives CDR1 LGHDT, CDR2 YNNKEL (reference sequence). V lost 5 bases and J lost 0, with 17 bases in between. In DNA, the CDR3 is TGTGCCAGCAGCTCCCCGACCATGGGGTACTCCTACAATGAGCAGTTCTTC. Protein: CASSSPTMGYSYNEQFF.

CDR3 amino acids: CSARPSGSEKLFF. The CDR3 DNA reads TGCAGTGCTAGACCTTCAGGGAGTGAAAAACTGTTTTTT. This rearrangement joins TRBV20-1 to TRBJ1-4; weak D call: TRBD1 (5 bases). V lost 2 bases, J lost 7 bases, and 11 bases lay in between. The CDR3 contains 13 residues. Germline loops: CDR1 DFQATT, CDR2 SNEGSKA (reference sequence).

This clonotype has just a few counts. The rearrangement joins TRBV7-9 to TRBJ2-3, with D uncertain. The CDR3 sequence is 16 residues long. V dropped 1 base and J dropped 0 bases, with 11 bases sitting between them. The germline gives CDR1 SEHNR, CDR2 FQNEAQ (reference sequence). The DNA for the CDR3 is TGTGCCAGCAGCTTAGAGGTAATCCGGAGCACAGATACGCAGTATTTT. The encoded protein is CASSLEVIRSTDTQYF. The whole variable domain, filled in from reference TRBV7-9 and TRBJ2-3, reads DTGVSQNPRHKITKRGQNVTFRCDPISEHNRLYWYRQTLGQGPEFLTYFQNEAQLEKSRLLSDRFSAERPKGSFSTLEIQRTEQGDSAMYLCASSLEVIRSTDTQYFGPGTRLTVL.

This clonotype was recorded a few times. The chain has TRBV18 and TRBJ2-3, with D perhaps being TRBD1 or TRBD2 (5 bases each). The ends were cut back, 2 bases at V and 2 bases at J, with 11 bases in the middle. This CDR3 region has 15 residues. CDR1 is KGHSH, CDR2 LQKENI, per germline. CDR3 DNA sequence: TGTGCCAGCTCACCAGAGGGGCGAGTCACAGATACGCAGTATTTT. Amino acids: CASSPEGRVTDTQYF. Full variable domain (missing parts from reference TRBV18 and TRBJ2-3): NAGVMQNPRHLVRRRGQEARLRCSPMKGHSHVYWYRQLPEEGLKFMVYLQKENIIDESGMPKERFSAEFPKEGPSILRIQQVVRGDSAAYFCASSPEGRVTDTQYFGPGTRLTVL.

This clonotype was counted only a few times. The chain couples TRBV27 to TRBJ2-3; TRBD2 aligns across 10 bases. CDR3 length: 16 residues. V shed 6 bases and J 4 bases; nucleotides not matched to a gene: 10. Germline V gene sequence: CDR1 MNHEY, CDR2 SMNVEV (reference sequence). The chain's CDR3 is CASRERGGMDADTQYF. CDR3 in DNA: TGTGCCAGCAGAGAGCGGGGGGGGATGGACGCAGATACGCAGTATTTT.

Comment on this clonotype: The junction departs from the called germline gene at one end, perhaps through a read error. This chain connects TRBV12-3 or TRBV12-4 to TRBJ2-1; perhaps TRBD2 as D (7 bases). CDR3 length: 14 residues. Here the CDR3 reads CACSSMGGQNEQFF. CDR3 DNA sequence: TGTGCCTGCAGTTCAATGGGGGGGCAGAATGAGCAGTTCTTC.

The chain is built from TRBV18 and TRBJ1-6; possibly TRBD1 for D (5 bases). Germline CDR1 reads KGHSH; CDR2 reads LQKENI. V lost 3 bases to trimming and J lost 10 bases, with 16 bases between them. This CDR3 contains 15 residues. The CDR3, as DNA: TGTGCCAGCTCACCTCTAGGGACGGCGAGGTCACCCCTCCACTTT. It specifies CASSPLGTARSPLHF.

The chain couples TRBV7-2 to TRBJ2-5, with D hard to call. V shed 0 bases and J shed 2 bases, with 7 bases lying between them. Germline CDR1 is SGHTA and CDR2 is FQGNSA. This CDR3 is 14 amino acids long. CDR3 loop: CASSLARRQETQYF. The DNA of the CDR3 is TGTGCCAGCAGCTTAGCTAGACGTCAAGAGACCCAGTACTTC.

This clonotype was detected only a few times. This sequence joins TRBV27 and TRBJ2-7; possible D gene TRBD2, 5 bases. Per germline, CDR1 MNHEY and CDR2 SMNVEV (reference sequence). Trimming left V 1 base short and J 7 bases short, with 11 bases between. The CDR3 is 13 residues long. CDR3 in DNA: TGTGCCAGCAGTTTATTTATCAGAGGGGAGCAGTACTTC. Encoded protein: CASSLFIRGEQYF.

This rearrangement joins TRBV3-1 to TRBJ2-1, with D tentatively TRBD2 (5 bases). V was clipped by 0 bases and J by 4 bases, with 10 bases between them. CDR1 and CDR2 from the germline V gene are LGHDT and YNNKEL (reference sequence). The CDR3 is made up of 15 amino acids. CDR3: CASSQDAGGYNEQFF. The CDR3 coding sequence is TGTGCCAGCAGCCAAGATGCGGGTGGGTACAATGAGCAGTTCTTC.

This rearrangement joins TRBV27 to TRBJ1-1; D unresolved. Per the germline V gene, CDR1 is MNHEY and CDR2 is SMNVEV (reference sequence). The V end lost 6 bases, the J end lost 2 bases, and 16 bases lay between the germline ends. The CDR3 is made up of 15 amino acids. The CDR3: CASRPLGKVNTEAFF. The CDR3 region has the DNA TGTGCCAGCAGACCCTTAGGGAAAGTTAACACTGAAGCTTTCTTT.

The V call is TRBV12-3 or TRBV12-4, the J call TRBJ2-5; 7 bases align to TRBD2. Trimming cost V 8 bases and J 2 bases; bases outside gene matches: 5. The CDR3 contains 13 residues. CDR3 amino acids: CASGGLGQETQYF. The CDR3 region has the DNA TGTGCCAGCGGCGGACTAGGGCAAGAGACCCAGTACTTC.

This chain links TRBV5-1 with TRBJ2-3; 10 bases match TRBD2. The CDR3 has 16 residues. Germline lookup yields CDR1 SGHRS and CDR2 YFSETQ. Trimming cost V 2 bases and J 7 bases; bases outside gene matches: 10. The CDR3 sequence: CASSLGIAGGQHTQYF. CDR3 nucleotides: TGCGCCAGCAGCTTAGGAATAGCGGGGGGTCAGCATACGCAGTATTTT.

The chain joins TRBV29-1 to TRBJ2-3; D assignment may be TRBD1 or TRBD2 (7 bases each). This CDR3 contains 12 residues. V was clipped by 7 bases and J by 6 bases, with 14 bases between them. Germline CDR1 and CDR2: SQVTM and ANQGSEA. CDR3 nucleotide sequence: TGCAGCGGGTCAGGGGGAGGGGATACGCAGTATTTT. Translated, it gives CSGSGGGDTQYF.

The gene calls are TRBV12-3 or TRBV12-4 and TRBJ2-1; possibly TRBD1 for D (5 bases). CDR3 size: 13 residues. The V end lost 4 bases, the J end lost 8 bases, and 12 bases lay between the germline ends. The CDR3 DNA sequence: TGTGCCAGCAGTTCTGGACACAGCGATGAGCAGTTCTTC. Amino acids: CASSSGHSDEQFF.

CDR3 amino acids: CASSLLPETEAFF. In DNA form, the CDR3 reads TGTGCCAGCAGCTTATTGCCGGAGACTGAAGCTTTCTTT. V and J are TRBV7-2 and TRBJ1-1; D unclear. V lost 2 bases to trimming and J lost 5 bases, with 9 bases between them. From germline, CDR1 is SGHTA and CDR2 FQGNSA. The CDR3 loop spans 13 amino acids.

The chain combines TRBV10-3 with TRBJ2-7, with D possibly TRBD2 on 6 matching bases. Per the germline V gene, CDR1 is ENHRY and CDR2 is SYGVKD. The CDR3 covers 16 residues. Trimming took 1 base from V and 0 from J, leaving 13 bases between them. The CDR3: CAISEFSDYSSYEQYF. The CDR3 region has the DNA TGTGCCATCAGTGAGTTTTCGGACTACAGCTCCTACGAGCAGTACTTC.

The chain has TRBV7-2 and TRBJ1-1; 7 bases are shared with TRBD1. This CDR3 region has 14 residues. Unmatched junction bases numbered 3, after V lost 5 bases and J lost 0 bases. From germline, CDR1 is SGHTA and CDR2 FQGNSA. DNA of the CDR3: TGTGCCAGCAGCGCAGGGGGGATGAACACTGAAGCTTTCTTT. Amino acid sequence: CASSAGGMNTEAFF.

The rearrangement joins TRBV12-3 or TRBV12-4 to TRBJ1-5; D not certain. The CDR3 contains 13 residues. The V gene lost 0 bases and the J gene lost 6 bases, with 6 bases spanning the gap. The CDR3 reads CASSLAIGQPQHF. The DNA of the CDR3 is TGTGCCAGCAGTTTAGCGATTGGTCAGCCCCAGCATTTT.

The V and J genes are TRBV7-9 and TRBJ2-1; 7 bases are shared with TRBD2. Per the germline V gene, CDR1 is SEHNR and CDR2 is FQNEAQ (reference sequence). V shed 1 base, J shed 3 bases, and the junction held 3 bases outside the gene matches. The CDR3 is 15 amino acids. The CDR3 DNA sequence: TGTGCCAGCAGCTTAGGGACTAGTAACTACAATGAGCAGTTCTTC. This translates into CASSLGTSNYNEQFF.

Many counts were recorded for this clonotype. V is TRBV29-1 and J is TRBJ2-6, with D maybe TRBD2 (6 bases). Trimming stripped 7 bases from V and 0 bases from J, with 10 bases between. This CDR3 has 14 residues. The germline V gene encodes CDR1 SQVTM and CDR2 ANQGSEA. CDR3 DNA: TGCAGCGCCTCGACTAGCTCTGGGGCCAACGTCCTGACTTTC. Translated: CSASTSSGANVLTF.

The V and J genes are TRBV6-5 and TRBJ2-5, with 10 nucleotides matching TRBD1. The V and J ends lost 4 bases and 4 bases, in that order; junction bases with no gene match: 9. Germline V gives CDR1 MNHEY, CDR2 SVGAGI. The CDR3 length is 16 residues. The CDR3 DNA is TGTGCCAGCAGTTTCGCCGGGACAGGGGTTTTAGAGACCCAGTACTTC. It is translated as CASSFAGTGVLETQYF.